The 27 T cell receptor beta chains given below trace back to one sample, sequenced in a study of metastatic and nonmetastatic thyroid tumors. TCRdb recomputed clones from the PCR reads via MiXCR. The data hold about 38,000 clones, with about 30% observed a single time. Patients had received no treatment of any kind before thyroid surgery. Sequencing was done on a sample of blood. These receptors were taken from a male donor with papillary thyroid cancer or a benign thyroid nodule (not recorded which). Some clones in this sample may be carry-over from other donors' samples.

The rearrangement uses TRBV5-5 and TRBJ1-1; possible D gene TRBD1, 5 bases. Germline V gene sequence: CDR1 SGHKS, CDR2 YYEKEE (reference sequence). The CDR3 contains 15 residues. V was cut by 4 bases and J by 1 base, with 14 bases left in between. In DNA form, the CDR3 reads TGTGCCAGCAGCCCTAGCCGGGGGGGGAACACTGAAGCTTTCTTT. Translated: CASSPSRGGNTEAFF. Looking up the rest from reference TRBV5-5 and TRBJ1-1 gives the full variable domain: DAGVTQSPTHLIKTRGQQVTLRCSPISGHKSVSWYQQVLGQGPQFIFQYYEKEERGRGNFPDRFSARQFPNYSSELNVNALLLGDSALYLCASSPSRGGNTEAFFGQGTRLTVV.

This clone came up a few times. The genes are TRBV7-2 and TRBJ1-5; perhaps TRBD1 as D (5 bases). Germline V lookup: CDR1 SGHTA, CDR2 FQGNSA. Trimming shortened V by 1 base and J by 6 bases, and 10 bases separated the two germline ends. CDR3 length: 14 residues. The CDR3 sequence is CASSLGGARQPQHF. CDR3 bases: TGTGCCAGCAGCTTAGGTGGGGCGCGTCAGCCCCAGCATTTT.

Ten or more counts support this clone. The J gene is TRBJ2-2, the V gene TRBV6-1; D is tentatively TRBD1 or TRBD2 (5 bases each). The V end lost 7 bases, the J end lost 0 bases, and 15 bases lay between the germline ends. The CDR3 runs 16 residues. CDR1 MNHNS and CDR2 SASEGT come from the germline V gene. The CDR3 here is CASKRDDSTNTGELFF. Here the CDR3 DNA reads TGTGCCAGCAAGAGGGACGACAGCACGAACACCGGGGAGCTGTTTTTT.

The chain recombines TRBV3-1 with TRBJ1-3; D is undetermined. The CDR3 length is 16 residues. The germline V and J ends were trimmed by 1 base and 0 bases, with 10 bases remaining between them. Germline CDR1 reads LGHDT; CDR2 reads YNNKEL (reference sequence). The CDR3 nucleotides are TGTGCCAGCAGCCAAGCCCCAGGAGGCTCTGGAAACACCATATATTTT. It yields the protein CASSQAPGGSGNTIYF.

Judged by abundance, this clone is medium-sized. This chain joins TRBV27 and TRBJ1-1; D is ambiguous. V was shortened by 3 bases and J by 1 base, with 9 bases between the two germline ends. CDR1 is MNHEY and CDR2 is SMNVEV in the germline V gene (reference sequence). The CDR3 sequence is 14 residues long. The CDR3 reads CASSFLGSNTEAFF. The CDR3 region has the DNA TGTGCCAGCAGTTTTTTGGGGTCGAACACTGAAGCTTTCTTT.

Comment on this clone: Other DNA sequences of this sample code for an identical CDR3. This chain connects TRBV20-1 to TRBJ2-5; tentative D call: TRBD1 (5 bases). Trimming pared 1 base from V and 5 bases from J, leaving 14 bases between. The CDR3 spans 14 residues. Germline values: CDR1 DFQATT, CDR2 SNEGSKA (reference sequence). DNA for the CDR3: TGCAGTGCTAGAGTAGGGGCCGGATGGGAGACCCAGTACTTC. It translates to CSARVGAGWETQYF.

The CDR3 region has the DNA TGTGCCAGCAGCTTACGGGGAGACGCTAGCAATCAGCCCCAGCATTTT. This encodes CASSLRGDASNQPQHF. V usage is TRBV11-2 and J usage is TRBJ1-5; D uncertain. The CDR3 is made up of 16 amino acids. V lost 2 bases, J lost 0 bases, and 11 bases lay in between. CDR1 and CDR2 from the germline V gene are SGHAT and FQNNGV.

The chain links TRBV20-1 to TRBJ2-3; 15 bases fit TRBD2. The CDR3 covers 14 residues. From germline, CDR1 is DFQATT and CDR2 SNEGSKA (reference sequence). V lost 5 bases, J lost 4 bases, and 1 base stayed unmatched. The CDR3 here is CSAGLAGGPDTQYF. For the CDR3, the DNA is TGCAGTGCTGGACTAGCGGGGGGGCCAGATACGCAGTATTTT.

This clone was counted ten times or more. The chain couples TRBV28 to TRBJ2-7; D remains ambiguous. Looked up from germline, CDR1 is MDHEN and CDR2 is SYDVKM. The CDR3 loop spans 15 amino acids. Trimming took off 6 bases at V and 4 bases at J, with 19 bases between the two ends. CDR3 amino acids: CASRRPAGNIYEQYF. The DNA of the CDR3 is TGTGCCAGCAGACGCCCGGCAGGCAACATTTACGAGCAGTACTTC.

The rearrangement links TRBV20-1 to TRBJ2-1; the D is unclear. V lost 8 bases and J lost 7, with 18 bases in between. The V gene's germline CDR1 is DFQATT and CDR2 SNEGSKA (reference sequence). The CDR3 sequence is 13 residues long. The DNA for the CDR3 is TGCAGTCCCCATCGCGGAGTAGGGAATGAGCAGTTCTTC. This gives the protein CSPHRGVGNEQFF.

In this sample, this clone turned up many times. V and J are TRBV4-3 and TRBJ2-7; maybe TRBD1 (6 bases). The V gene lost 0 bases and the J gene lost 4 bases, with 13 bases spanning the gap. In germline, CDR1 is LGHNA, CDR2 YSLEER. The CDR3 contains 15 residues. CDR3 nucleotides: TGCGCCAGCAGCCAAGAGGGGGCCAGGGGATACGAGCAGTACTTC. Translated: CASSQEGARGYEQYF.

This clone has a count of ten or more. V is TRBV5-6 and J is TRBJ2-5, with 12 nucleotides matching TRBD1. Germline assignment: CDR1 SGHDT and CDR2 YYEEEE. Germline trimming cut 3 bases from V and 4 bases from J; bases unmatched to any gene: 4. This CDR3 comprises 15 residues. CDR3 DNA: TGTGCCAGCAGCTGGGACAGGGGGCCTGTAGAGACCCAGTACTTC. Translated: CASSWDRGPVETQYF. Full variable domain (outside the CDR3, taken from reference TRBV5-6 and TRBJ2-5): DAGVTQSPTHLIKTRGQQVTLRCSPKSGHDTVSWYQQALGQGPQFIFQYYEEEERQRGNFPDRFSGHQFPNYSSELNVNALLLGDSALYLCASSWDRGPVETQYFGPGTRLLVL.

The chain couples TRBV6-1 to TRBJ2-7; the D is unclear. This CDR3 has 12 amino acids. Deletions cut 6 bases from V and 6 bases from J, with 12 bases between. Germline assignment: CDR1 MNHNS and CDR2 SASEGT. CDR3 protein: CASSQALGEQYF. The CDR3 DNA is TGTGCCAGCAGCCAAGCGCTTGGCGAGCAGTACTTC.

This clone was seen ten or more times. The gene calls are TRBV12-3 or TRBV12-4 and TRBJ1-5, with D perhaps TRBD1 (5 bases). Trimming took 2 bases from V and 7 from J, leaving 15 bases between them. This CDR3 is 15 amino acids long. The CDR3 nucleotides are TGTGCCAGCAGTTTACGAGGGCAGGGCGGGCAGCCCCAGCATTTT. It specifies CASSLRGQGGQPQHF.

This clone was seen more than once but under ten times. The rearrangement links TRBV14 to TRBJ1-1, with 7 positions matching TRBD1. The CDR3 sequence is 16 residues long. Unmatched junction bases numbered 8, after V lost 3 bases and J lost 1 base. Germline CDR1 SGHDN, CDR2 FVKESK. The CDR3 spells CASSHRQGSGNTEAFF. CDR3 bases: TGTGCCAGCAGCCATAGACAGGGAAGCGGGAACACTGAAGCTTTCTTT.

This sequence joins TRBV12-5 and TRBJ1-1, with no clear D. This CDR3 is 11 amino acids long. Germline-derived CDR1 and CDR2 are LGHNT and FRNRAP. V was cut by 2 bases and J by 8 bases, with 6 bases left in between. As DNA, the CDR3 is TGTGCTAGTGGTTTGACCCGAGAAGCTTTCTTT. Protein: CASGLTREAFF.

This clone is categorized as medium-sized. The chain has TRBV14 and TRBJ1-2; D is perhaps TRBD1 (6 bases). The germline V gene has CDR1 SGHDN and CDR2 FVKESK. The CDR3 runs to 18 residues. Trimming cost V 4 bases and J 2 bases, with 23 bases left between them. The CDR3 region has the DNA TGTGCCAGCAGCCCCATCGACGACAGGCCTCGGGGGAACTATGGCTACACCTTC. Translated, it gives CASSPIDDRPRGNYGYTF.

Concerning this clone: The junction and the germline gene differ at one end; a read error may be behind it. The genes are TRBV20-1 and TRBJ2-3; TRBD2 is a possible D gene (5 bases). CDR3 length equals 13 residues. Per germline, CDR1 DFQATT and CDR2 SNEGSKA (reference sequence). In DNA, the CDR3 is TGCAGTGCCATCGTGGACTCTGGAGATATGCAGTATTTT. Translation gives CSAIVDSGDMQYF.

This clone was counted at least ten times. The J gene is TRBJ1-1, the V gene TRBV14; 7 bases fit TRBD1. This CDR3 region has 11 residues. V was clipped by 6 bases and J by 8 bases; unmatched bases: 3. Germline lookup yields CDR1 SGHDN and CDR2 FVKESK. CDR3 DNA sequence: TGTGCCAGCAGTCAGGGGGTGGAAGCTTTCTTT. It translates to CASSQGVEAFF.

This clone has a handful of counts. The V gene is TRBV6-2 or TRBV6-3, the J gene TRBJ1-2; D remains ambiguous. Trimming pared 2 bases from V and 5 bases from J, leaving 9 bases between. Germline CDR1 is MNHEY and CDR2 is SVGEGT. The CDR3 contains 13 residues. The CDR3 DNA sequence: TGTGCCAGCAGTTACCGCGGACCGTATGGCTACACCTTC. Encoded protein: CASSYRGPYGYTF.

This clone appeared once. The J gene is TRBJ2-5, the V gene TRBV15; D remains unclear. The CDR3 is made up of 12 amino acids. Trimming removed 9 bases at V and 1 base at J, with 9 bases between. Germline V gene sequence: CDR1 LNHNV, CDR2 YYDKDF (reference sequence). The CDR3 DNA is TGTGCCACTAGGACGGCCCAAGAGACCCAGTACTTC. Its translation: CATRTAQETQYF. Together with reference TRBV15 and TRBJ2-5, the CDR3 gives the full variable domain: DAMVIQNPRYQVTQFGKPVTLSCSQTLNHNVMYWYQQKSSQAPKLLFHYYDKDFNNEADTPDNFQSRRPNTSFCFLDIRSPGLGDTAMYLCATRTAQETQYFGPGTRLLVL.

The chain joins TRBV9 to TRBJ2-3, with D possibly being TRBD1 or TRBD2 (5 bases each). Germline values: CDR1 SGDLS, CDR2 YYNGEE. There are 15 residues in the CDR3. Trimming left V 0 bases short and J 0 bases short, with 8 bases between. The CDR3 DNA follows: TGTGCCAGCAGCGTAGACGAGGGGAGCACAGATACGCAGTATTTT. This gives the protein CASSVDEGSTDTQYF.

This clone was recorded many times. The V and J genes are TRBV5-8 and TRBJ2-1; TRBD2 aligns across 13 bases. CDR1 SGHTS and CDR2 YDEGEE come from the germline V gene. This CDR3 region has 16 residues. V trimming: 2 bases; J trimming: 6 bases; junction bases outside the gene matches: 5. The CDR3 here is CASSFLTSGGSNEQFF. The DNA of the CDR3 is TGTGCCAGCAGCTTCCTGACTAGCGGGGGGTCCAATGAGCAGTTCTTC.

This clone was counted at least ten times. This chain connects TRBV3-1 to TRBJ2-5, with D maybe TRBD1 (8 bases). V lost 3 bases, J lost 4 bases, and 12 bases lay in between. Germline V gene sequence: CDR1 LGHDT, CDR2 YNNKEL (reference sequence). The length of the CDR3 is 14 residues. CDR3 DNA sequence: TGTGCCAGCAGCCAGCACAGGGGGGGAGAGACCCAGTACTTC. Amino acid sequence: CASSQHRGGETQYF.

The chain uses TRBV2 and TRBJ2-7; D ambiguous. Germline CDR1 is SNHLY and CDR2 is FYNNEI. Between the trimmed V and J ends, which lost 6 bases and 4 bases, there was a span of 7 bases. The CDR3 sequence is 11 residues long. The CDR3 here is CASRFWYEQYF. CDR3 sequence (DNA): TGTGCCAGCAGGTTCTGGTACGAGCAGTACTTC.

This clone was detected many times. The rearrangement joins TRBV6-4 to TRBJ2-1, with a possible D match to TRBD1 (7 bases). The V end was cut by 2 bases, the J end by 2 bases, with 13 bases between. The germline V gene has CDR1 MRHNA and CDR2 SNTAGT. The CDR3 loop spans 16 amino acids. CDR3 protein: CASSDSGGGPYNEQFF. The DNA of the CDR3 is TGTGCCAGCAGTGACAGTGGAGGGGGCCCCTACAATGAGCAGTTCTTC.

This clone was detected a few times. The CDR3 DNA reads TGTGCCAGCAGTGAAGAACAGGGTGGTGAGCAGTACTTC. This encodes CASSEEQGGEQYF. J is TRBJ2-7 and V is TRBV2; D is possibly TRBD1 (6 bases). V lost 1 base and J lost 7, with 11 bases in between. Germline-derived CDR1 and CDR2 are SNHLY and FYNNEI. The CDR3 runs to 13 residues. The whole variable domain, remainder taken from reference TRBV2 and TRBJ2-7, is EPEVTQTPSHQVTQMGQEVILRCVPISNHLYFYWYRQILGQKVEFLVSFYNNEISEKSEIFDDQFSVERPDGSNFTLKIRSTKLEDSAMYFCASSEEQGGEQYFGPGTRLTVT.